A selection of T cell receptor beta chains follows, all from one sample in a study of T cell responses to AZD1222 COVID-19 vaccine. Repertoires were generated with immunoSEQ multiplex PCR, while TCRdb's copy carries only in-frame clones and drops some. This sample has 80,000 or so clones; 60% to 85% occur once, and the top ten carry roughly a quarter. This sample comprised peripheral blood, obtained 28 days after the second dose of the MenACWY control vaccine. The receptors were sampled from an adult who received the MenACWY meningococcal vaccine as a control. CDR3s include the opening cysteine and the closing phenylalanine or tryptophan. A D gene is named only where the DNA matches it firmly. Expanded clones are given a class, and other clones once, few, many or no size at all.

TRBD1,-,TRBV19,TRBJ2-3,TGTGCCAGTAGTATGACAGGGGGCGTCGGCACAGATACGCAGTATTTT,CASSMTGGVGTDTQYF
-,-,TRBV6-6,TRBJ2-1,TGTGCCAGCAGTTACGGGTCGGGATTCTACAATGAGCAGTTCTTC,CASSYGSGFYNEQFF
TRBD1,-,TRBV4-1,TRBJ1-4,TGCGCCAGCAGCCGCCTGATACAGGGGGGGGATGAAAAACTGTTTTTT,CASSRLIQGGDEKLFF
-,once,TRBV4-3,TRBJ1-3,TGCGCCAGCAGCCAAGATGGGGGCTCTGGAAACACCATATATTTT,CASSQDGGSGNTIYF
-,-,TRBV7-9,TRBJ2-1,TGTGCCAGCAGCTATAGTCGGGGAGATGAGCAGTTCTTC,CASSYSRGDEQFF
-,-,TRBV15,TRBJ1-3,TGTGCCACCAGCAGAGATCTCGGAAACACCATATATTTT,CATSRDLGNTIYF
TRBD1,-,TRBV5-1,TRBJ1-2,TGCGCCAGCAGCTTGTCCGGGACAGACGTTAACTATGGCTACACCTTC,CASSLSGTDVNYGYTF
-,few,TRBV29-1,TRBJ2-1,TGCAGCGTTGCGGTAGGGACACCCTGGAATGAGCAGTTCTTC,CSVAVGTPWNEQFF
-,-,TRBV4-2,TRBJ2-5,TGTGCCAGCAGCCAAGTTCGGGGGACCGGTGAGACCCAGTACTTC,CASSQVRGTGETQYF
-,-,TRBV7-8,TRBJ2-5,TGTGCCAGCAGCCCACAGAGGGCTGGAGAGACCCAGTACTTC,CASSPQRAGETQYF
TRBD2,-,TRBV5-1,TRBJ2-3,TGCGCCAGCAGCTTGGCCATCTTAGCGGGAGTGAGCGGGGATACGCAGTATTTT,CASSLAILAGVSGDTQYF
-,-,TRBV19,TRBJ2-5,TGTGCCAGTAGTCCCCCCTCCGGGGGTCAAGAGACCCAGTACTTC,CASSPPSGGQETQYF
TRBD1,once,TRBV7-9,TRBJ2-5,TGTGCCAGCAGCTCCGACAGGGGGGTCGGCGGGACCCAGTACTTC,CASSSDRGVGGTQYF
-,-,TRBV10-3,TRBJ1-3,TGTGCCATCAGTGCTGGACAGCTGGGGGGAAACACCATATATTTT,CAISAGQLGGNTIYF
-,-,TRBV20-1,TRBJ2-1,TGCAGTTTTGAGTCATACAATGAGCAGTTCTTC,CSFESYNEQFF
-,-,TRBV7-2,TRBJ2-7,TGTGCCAGCACTTTCGCTAGCTCCTACGAGCAGTACTTC,CASTFASSYEQYF
TRBD1,-,TRBV5-4,TRBJ1-2,TGTGCCAGCAGCTTGATGGGGACAGGGGTGGGAGCCACCTTC,CASSLMGTGVGATF
TRBD1,few,TRBV6-1,TRBJ1-4,TGTGCCAGCAGTGATGACAGGGTGAATAACGATTATTTTGAAAAACTGTTTTTT,CASSDDRVNNDYFEKLFF
-,-,TRBV5-1,TRBJ2-3,TGCGCCAGCAGCCCGAGAGGCGCTAGCACAGATACGCAGTATTTT,CASSPRGASTDTQYF
-,-,TRBV19,TRBJ1-1,TGTGCCAGTACAGCGGCAGGGACTAACACTGAAGCTTTCTTT,CASTAAGTNTEAFF
-,-,TRBV6-1,TRBJ2-3,TGTGCCAGCAGTGAATCGGCAGCATGGGATACGCAGTATTTT,CASSESAAWDTQYF
-,-,TRBV6-5,TRBJ2-1,TGTGCCAGCAGTTACGGACGGAATGAGCAGTTCTTC,CASSYGRNEQFF
-,-,TRBV7-2,TRBJ1-1,TGTGCCAGCAGCTCGGCGCCCTCGGGGGCTAAAGGAGCTTTCTTT,CASSSAPSGAKGAFF
-,once,TRBV5-1,TRBJ2-6,TGCGCCAGCAGCTTGATTGGTGGGGCCGGGGCCAACGTCCTGACTTTC,CASSLIGGAGANVLTF
TRBD2,-,TRBV3-1/TRBV3-2,TRBJ2-7,TGTGCCAGCAGCTTTGGGGGGGGTTTCGACGAGCAGTACTTC,CASSFGGGFDEQYF
-,once,TRBV6-6,TRBJ1-4,TGTGCCAGCAGTTACTCTACAGCTATGTACGAAAAACTGTTTTTT,CASSYSTAMYEKLFF
TRBD2,-,TRBV27,TRBJ2-3,TGTGCCAGCAGTTCCCCGAGTAGCGGGGAGACTTATACGCAGTATTTT,CASSSPSSGETYTQYF
-,-,TRBV7-9,TRBJ2-7,TGTGCCAGCAGCTTGGGCCGGGCCCTGGGGGACGAGCAGTACTTC,CASSLGRALGDEQYF
-,-,TRBV12-3/TRBV12-4,TRBJ1-2,TGTGCCAGCAGTTTAAATAGGGGCTATGGCTACACCTTC,CASSLNRGYGYTF
-,-,TRBV28,TRBJ2-1,TGTGCCAGCAGTTTATCTGACGCCCACTGGGAGTTCTTC,CASSLSDAHWEFF
-,-,TRBV19,TRBJ1-2,TGTGCCAGTAGTATAGGCGGCCCCGGGACCTATGGCTACACCTTC,CASSIGGPGTYGYTF
-,-,TRBV12-3/TRBV12-4,TRBJ1-4,TGTGCCAGCTCCAGGGAGGCTGAAAAACTGTTTTTT,CASSREAEKLFF
-,-,TRBV12-3/TRBV12-4,TRBJ1-5,TGTGCCAGCAGTTTAGCGCTGGGTCAGCCCCAGCATTTT,CASSLALGQPQHF
-,once,TRBV10-2,TRBJ1-1,TGCGCCAGCTTAGACCCACTTGGGACCTTGGTGGGGGCTTTCTTT,CASLDPLGTLVGAFF
-,-,TRBV28,TRBJ2-1,TGTGCCAGTTCCCCCCGGCGGGGCTACAATGAGCAGTTCTTC,CASSPRRGYNEQFF
-,-,TRBV28,TRBJ1-5,TGTGCCAGCACAGGACAGATTAGCGTTGGCAATCAGCCCCAGCATTTT,CASTGQISVGNQPQHF
-,-,TRBV5-5,TRBJ1-5,TGTGCCAGCAGCTTCTTAGACGGAATCAATCAGCCCCAGCATTTT,CASSFLDGINQPQHF
-,-,TRBV9,TRBJ1-4,TGTGCCAGCAGCGTAGGGCCCCGAACTGAAGAAAAACTGTTTTTT,CASSVGPRTEEKLFF
-,-,TRBV28,TRBJ2-1,TGTGCCAGCAGACCCGGCGGACTCAATTACAATGAGCAGTTCTTC,CASRPGGLNYNEQFF
-,-,TRBV19,TRBJ2-7,TGTGCCAGTAGTATAAATTCGGGCAGGTACGAGCAGTACTTC,CASSINSGRYEQYF
-,-,TRBV2,TRBJ1-5,TGTGCCAGCAGTGCCGGGGGAAAAGGTCAGCCCCAGCATTTT,CASSAGGKGQPQHF
-,-,TRBV10-1,TRBJ2-1,TGCGCCAGCAGTAATATGGGACAGAGAGCTTGGGAGGGTGAGCAGTTCTTC,CASSNMGQRAWEGEQFF